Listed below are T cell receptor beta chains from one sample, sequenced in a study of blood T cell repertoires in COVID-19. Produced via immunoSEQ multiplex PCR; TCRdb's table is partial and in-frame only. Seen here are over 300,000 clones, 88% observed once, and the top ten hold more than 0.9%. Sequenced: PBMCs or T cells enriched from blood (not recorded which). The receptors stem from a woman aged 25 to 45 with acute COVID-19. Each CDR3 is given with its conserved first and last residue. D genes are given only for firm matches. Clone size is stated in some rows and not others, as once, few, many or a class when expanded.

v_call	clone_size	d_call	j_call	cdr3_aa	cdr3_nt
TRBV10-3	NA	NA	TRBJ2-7	CAISESGPGNIYEQYF	TGTGCCATCAGTGAGTCCGGACCCGGGAATATCTACGAGCAGTACTTC
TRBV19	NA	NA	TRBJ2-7	CASSIDLGPFEQYF	TGTGCCAGTAGTATAGACTTGGGGCCCTTCGAGCAGTACTTC
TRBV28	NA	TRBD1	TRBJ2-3	CASNPGGSTDTQYF	TGTGCCAGCAACCCAGGGGGTAGCACAGATACGCAGTATTTT
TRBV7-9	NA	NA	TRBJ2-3	CASSLSPGRGFTDTQYF	TGTGCCAGCAGCTTATCCCCAGGGCGGGGATTCACAGATACGCAGTATTTT
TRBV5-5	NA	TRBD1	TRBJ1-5	CASSLGPGGADNQPQHF	TGTGCCAGCAGCTTAGGCCCAGGGGGCGCGGACAATCAGCCCCAGCATTTT
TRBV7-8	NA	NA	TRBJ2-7	CASSLAPGFSYEQYF	TGTGCCAGCAGCTTAGCCCCCGGTTTCTCCTACGAGCAGTACTTC
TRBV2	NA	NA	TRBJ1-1	CASRSTGNTEAFF	TGTGCCAGCAGGTCGACAGGGAACACTGAAGCTTTCTTT
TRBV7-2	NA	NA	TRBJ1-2	CASSPLVVLWRARGGYTF	TGTGCCAGCAGCCCCCTTGTTGTCCTGTGGAGGGCGAGGGGAGGCTACACCTTC
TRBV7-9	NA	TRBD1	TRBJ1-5	CASSFGTGDNQPQHF	TGTGCCAGCAGCTTTGGGACAGGGGACAATCAGCCCCAGCATTTT
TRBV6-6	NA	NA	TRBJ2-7	CASSPVWSHEQYF	TGTGCCAGCTCGCCAGTCTGGAGCCACGAGCAGTACTTC
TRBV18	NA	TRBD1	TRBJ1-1	CASSRHRGNTEAFF	TGTGCCAGCTCACGACACAGGGGAAACACTGAAGCTTTCTTT
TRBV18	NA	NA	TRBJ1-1	CASDLGEGTEAFF	TGTGCCAGCGATCTGGGGGAGGGCACTGAAGCTTTCTTT
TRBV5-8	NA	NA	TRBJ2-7	CASSAGLLLYEQYF	TGTGCCAGCAGCGCAGGACTACTACTCTACGAGCAGTACTTC
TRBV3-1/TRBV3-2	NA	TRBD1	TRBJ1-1	CASSQDLTGGRNTEAFF	TGTGCCAGCAGCCAAGACCTGACAGGGGGTCGGAACACTGAAGCTTTCTTT
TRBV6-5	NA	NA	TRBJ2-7	CASSYSRTYEQYF	TGTGCCAGCAGTTACTCACGAACTTACGAGCAGTACTTC
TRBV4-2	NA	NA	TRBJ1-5	CASSPYPRVGQPQHF	TGTGCCAGCAGCCCCTACCCCAGAGTGGGCCAGCCCCAGCATTTT
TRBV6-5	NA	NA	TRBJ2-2	CASSPERGTSGELFF	TGTGCCAGCAGCCCCGAACGGGGTACCTCCGGGGAGCTGTTTTTT
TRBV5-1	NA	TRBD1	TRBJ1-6	CASSWEDRGLNSPLHF	TGCGCCAGCAGCTGGGAGGACAGGGGGCTAAATTCACCCCTCCACTTT
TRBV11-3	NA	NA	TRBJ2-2	CASSLAGSGTGELFF	TGTGCCAGCAGCTTAGCAGGTTCTGGCACCGGGGAGCTGTTTTTT
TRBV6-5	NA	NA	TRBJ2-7	CASSPTGLLFYEQYF	TGTGCCAGCAGTCCGACAGGCCTTCTCTTCTACGAGCAGTACTTC
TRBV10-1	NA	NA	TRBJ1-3	CASSGRYDLRQYSGNTIYF	TGCGCCAGCAGTGGGCGGTATGACCTCAGACAGTACTCTGGAAACACCATATATTTT
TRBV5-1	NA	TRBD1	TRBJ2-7	CASSLVRGLDREQYF	TGCGCCAGCAGCTTGGTCAGGGGGCTGGACCGGGAGCAGTACTTC
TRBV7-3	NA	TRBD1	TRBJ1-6	CASSLHGAGGGTPLHF	TGTGCCAGCAGCCTCCACGGTGCAGGGGGCGGGACACCCCTCCACTTT
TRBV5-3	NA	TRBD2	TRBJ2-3	CARSLNPGTSGGSKYKDTQYF	TGTGCCAGAAGCTTGAATCCCGGGACTAGCGGGGGTAGTAAGTACAAAGATACGCAGTATTTT
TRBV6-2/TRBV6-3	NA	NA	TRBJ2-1	CASSYSARGSNEQFF	TGTGCCAGCAGTTACTCGGCTAGAGGCTCAAATGAGCAGTTCTTC
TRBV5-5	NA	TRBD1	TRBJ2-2	CASSFHRGLGGELFF	TGTGCCAGCAGCTTCCACAGGGGGCTCGGCGGGGAGCTGTTTTTT
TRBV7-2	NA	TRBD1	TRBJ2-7	CASSLVGTGNYEQYF	TGTGCCAGCAGCTTAGTGGGGACAGGGAACTACGAGCAGTACTTC
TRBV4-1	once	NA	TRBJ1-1	CASSQGGGLDTEAFF	TGCGCCAGCAGCCAAGGTGGGGGGTTAGACACTGAAGCTTTCTTT
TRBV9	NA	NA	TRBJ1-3	CASSPNYRDHSGNTIYF	TGTGCCAGCAGCCCCAACTACAGGGACCACTCTGGAAACACCATATATTTT
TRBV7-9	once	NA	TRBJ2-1	CASSSFSGLEQFF	TGTGCCAGCAGCTCATTCTCGGGACTCGAGCAGTTCTTC
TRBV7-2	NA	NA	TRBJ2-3	CASSLAGSTDTQYF	TGTGCCAGCAGCTTAGCAGGGAGTACAGATACGCAGTATTTT
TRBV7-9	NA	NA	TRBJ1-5	CASSYDSNQPQHF	TGTGCCAGCAGCTACGACAGTAATCAGCCCCAGCATTTT
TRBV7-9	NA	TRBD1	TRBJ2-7	CASSLIGTGNPHEQYF	TGTGCCAGCAGCTTAATCGGGACAGGGAACCCCCACGAGCAGTACTTC
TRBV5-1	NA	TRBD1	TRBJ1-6	CASSPTSGQGFSPLHF	TGCGCCAGCAGCCCCACGTCGGGACAGGGGTTTTCACCCCTCCACTTT
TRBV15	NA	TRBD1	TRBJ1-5	CATSRDLQGAGINQPQHF	TGTGCCACCAGCAGAGATTTACAGGGGGCGGGGATCAATCAGCCCCAGCATTTT
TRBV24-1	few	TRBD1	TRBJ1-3	CATSTTGGPGNTIYF	TGTGCCACCAGTACTACAGGGGGGCCTGGAAACACCATATATTTT
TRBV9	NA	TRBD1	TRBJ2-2	CASSVANRGTGELFF	TGTGCCAGCAGCGTAGCAAACAGGGGAACCGGGGAGCTGTTTTTT
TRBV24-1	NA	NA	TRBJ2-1	CATSDGAEQFF	TGTGCCACCAGTGATGGGGCGGAGCAGTTCTTC
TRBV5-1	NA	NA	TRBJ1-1	CASSLALQKNTEAFF	TGCGCCAGCAGCTTGGCTCTCCAGAAGAACACTGAAGCTTTCTTT
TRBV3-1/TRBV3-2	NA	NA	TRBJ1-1	CASSPRQIMNTEAFF	TGTGCCAGCAGCCCGAGACAGATAATGAACACTGAAGCTTTCTTT
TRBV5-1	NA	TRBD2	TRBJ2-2	CASSLVLAGTGELFF	TGCGCCAGCAGCTTGGTCCTAGCGGGAACCGGGGAGCTGTTTTTT
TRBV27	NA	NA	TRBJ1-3	CASSHRSSGNTIYF	TGTGCCAGCAGTCACAGGAGCTCTGGAAACACCATATATTTT
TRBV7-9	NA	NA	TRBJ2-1	CASSQRLEQFF	TGTGCCAGCAGCCAGAGACTAGAGCAGTTCTTC
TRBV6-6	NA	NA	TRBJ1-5	CASSSLFGGRNQPQHF	TGTGCCAGCAGTTCCCTGTTTGGGGGGAGGAATCAGCCCCAGCATTTT
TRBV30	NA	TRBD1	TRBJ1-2	CAWSARGLGYTF	TGTGCCTGGAGTGCCAGGGGGCTGGGCTACACCTTC
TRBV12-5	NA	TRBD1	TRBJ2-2	CASGPRTGMNTGELFF	TGTGCTAGTGGTCCACGGACAGGCATGAACACCGGGGAGCTGTTTTTT